This T cell receptor beta chain derives from a study of cytomegalovirus exposure and HLA in healthy donors. Study-level information: The study's early data release held tens of millions of unique TCRs from HLA-typed donors. Study-level points and caveats: HLA-A and HLA-B allele assignments for most subjects were reportedly predicted accurately using TCR beta sequences. In an earlier analysis, productive rearrangement rates for most beta V segments clustered near 87% or 30%.

Of note for this clone: Its antigen is unknown.

Germline V CDR1 and CDR2: LGHNT, FRNRAP. The CDR3 covers 12 residues. V was cut by 7 bases and J by 6 bases, with 12 bases left in between. The PCR used 60 Vbeta and 13 Jbeta primers. Sequencing was performed with immunoSEQ multiplex PCR; in TCRdb, only in-frame clones are kept and a portion is missing. In total, the table holds 150,000 to 200,000 clones. Sequences were obtained from PBMCs. This clonotype originated in a man between 25 and 39 years old in good health and CMV-seronegative. The rearrangement uses TRBV12-5 and TRBJ1-1; no clear D. CDR3 residues: CASAPGEAEAFF. For the CDR3, the DNA is TGTGCTAGTGCCCCTGGGGAGGCTGAAGCTTTCTTT.